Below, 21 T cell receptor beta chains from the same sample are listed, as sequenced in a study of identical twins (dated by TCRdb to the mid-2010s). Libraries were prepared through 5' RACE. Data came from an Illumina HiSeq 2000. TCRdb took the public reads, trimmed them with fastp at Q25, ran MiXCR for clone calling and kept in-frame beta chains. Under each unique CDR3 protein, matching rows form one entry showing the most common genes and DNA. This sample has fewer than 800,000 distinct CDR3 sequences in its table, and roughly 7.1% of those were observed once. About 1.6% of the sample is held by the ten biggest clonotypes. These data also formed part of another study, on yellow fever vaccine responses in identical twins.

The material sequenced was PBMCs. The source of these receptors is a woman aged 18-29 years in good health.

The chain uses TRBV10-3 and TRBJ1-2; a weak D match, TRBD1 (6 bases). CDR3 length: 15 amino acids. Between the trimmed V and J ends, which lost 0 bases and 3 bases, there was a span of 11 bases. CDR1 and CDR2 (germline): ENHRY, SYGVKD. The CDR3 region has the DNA TGTGCCATCAGTGAGTCCAACAGGGTTGACTATGGCTACACCTTC. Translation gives CAISESNRVDYGYTF.

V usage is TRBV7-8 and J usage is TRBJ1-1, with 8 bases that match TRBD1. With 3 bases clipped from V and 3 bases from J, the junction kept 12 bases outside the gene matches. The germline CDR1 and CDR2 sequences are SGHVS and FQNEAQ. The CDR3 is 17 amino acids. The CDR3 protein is CASSFWARGLSDTEAFF. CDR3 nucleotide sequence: TGTGCCAGCAGCTTTTGGGCCAGGGGGCTTTCGGACACTGAAGCTTTCTTT.

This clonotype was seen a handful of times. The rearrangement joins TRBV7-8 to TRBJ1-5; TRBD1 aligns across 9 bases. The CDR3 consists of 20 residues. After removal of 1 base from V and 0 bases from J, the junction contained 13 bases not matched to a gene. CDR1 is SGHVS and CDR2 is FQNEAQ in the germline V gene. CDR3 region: CASSLDGYRGHVYSNQPQHF. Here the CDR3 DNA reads TGTGCCAGCAGCTTAGATGGTTACAGGGGGCATGTCTATAGCAATCAGCCCCAGCATTTT.

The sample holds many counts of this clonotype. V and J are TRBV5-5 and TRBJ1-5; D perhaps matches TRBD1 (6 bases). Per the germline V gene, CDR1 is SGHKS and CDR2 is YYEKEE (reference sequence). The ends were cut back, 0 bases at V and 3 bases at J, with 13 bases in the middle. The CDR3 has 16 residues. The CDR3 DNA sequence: TGTGCCAGCAGCTTGGACAACTGGGGGCCCAATCAGCCCCAGCATTTT. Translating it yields CASSLDNWGPNQPQHF.

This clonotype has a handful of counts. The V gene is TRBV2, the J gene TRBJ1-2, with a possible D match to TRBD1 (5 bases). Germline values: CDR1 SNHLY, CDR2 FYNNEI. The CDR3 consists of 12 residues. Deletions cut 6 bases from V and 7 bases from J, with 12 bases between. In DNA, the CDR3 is TGTGCCAGCAGGAGGACACAGTCTGGCTACACCTTC. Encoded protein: CASRRTQSGYTF.

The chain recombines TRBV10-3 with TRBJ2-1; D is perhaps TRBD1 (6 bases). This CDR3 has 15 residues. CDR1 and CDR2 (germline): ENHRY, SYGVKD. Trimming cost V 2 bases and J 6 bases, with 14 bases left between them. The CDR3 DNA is TGTGCCATCAGTGAGAGGGCAGGGGATGTCAATGAGCAGTTCTTC. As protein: CAISERAGDVNEQFF.

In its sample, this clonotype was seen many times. CDR3: CASINPGVTEAFF. For the CDR3, the DNA is TGTGCCAGCATTAACCCAGGGGTCACTGAAGCTTTCTTT. The V call is TRBV6-5, the J call TRBJ1-1; TRBD1 is a possible D gene (6 bases). Germline V lookup: CDR1 MNHEY, CDR2 SVGAGI. The CDR3 length is 13 residues. Trimming left V 7 bases short and J 4 bases short, with 13 bases between.

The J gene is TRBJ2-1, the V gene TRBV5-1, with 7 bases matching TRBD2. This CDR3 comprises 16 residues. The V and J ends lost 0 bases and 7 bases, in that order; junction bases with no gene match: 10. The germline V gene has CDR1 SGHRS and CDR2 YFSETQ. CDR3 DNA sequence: TGCGCCAGCAGCTTGGGGGGGGGAAGCGGGATGAATGAGCAGTTCTTC. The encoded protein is CASSLGGGSGMNEQFF.

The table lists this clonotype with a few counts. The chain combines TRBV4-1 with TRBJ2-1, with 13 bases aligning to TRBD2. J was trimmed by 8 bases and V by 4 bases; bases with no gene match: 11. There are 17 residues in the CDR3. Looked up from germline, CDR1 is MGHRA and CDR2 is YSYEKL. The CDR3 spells CASSPGLAGVTGYEQFF. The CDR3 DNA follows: TGCGCCAGCAGCCCCGGACTAGCGGGGGTGACGGGCTATGAGCAGTTCTTC.

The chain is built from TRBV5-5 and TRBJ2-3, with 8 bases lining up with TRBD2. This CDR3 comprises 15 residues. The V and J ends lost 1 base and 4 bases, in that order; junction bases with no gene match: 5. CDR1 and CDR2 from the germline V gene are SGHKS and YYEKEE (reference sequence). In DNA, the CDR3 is TGTGCCAGCAGCTTGTCGCCGGGACTAGCAGATACGCAGTATTTT. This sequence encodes CASSLSPGLADTQYF.

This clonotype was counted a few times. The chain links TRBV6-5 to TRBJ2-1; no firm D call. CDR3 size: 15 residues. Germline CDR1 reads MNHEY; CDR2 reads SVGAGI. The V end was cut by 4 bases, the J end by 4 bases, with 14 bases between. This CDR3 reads CASSSIFDTYNEQFF. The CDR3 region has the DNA TGTGCCAGCAGTTCCATCTTCGACACTTACAATGAGCAGTTCTTC.

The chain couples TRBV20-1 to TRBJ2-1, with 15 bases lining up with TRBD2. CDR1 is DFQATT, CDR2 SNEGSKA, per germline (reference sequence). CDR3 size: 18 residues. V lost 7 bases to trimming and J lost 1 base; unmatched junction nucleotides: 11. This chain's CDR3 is CSVTPGLAGGFSYNEQFF. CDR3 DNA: TGCAGTGTAACCCCCGGACTAGCGGGGGGGTTTTCCTACAATGAGCAGTTCTTC.

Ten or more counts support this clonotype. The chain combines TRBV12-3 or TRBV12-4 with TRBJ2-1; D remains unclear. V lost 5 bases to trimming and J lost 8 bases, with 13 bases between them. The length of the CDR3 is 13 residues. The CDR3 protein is CASSLQDVYEQFF. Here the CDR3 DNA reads TGTGCCAGCAGTCTCCAGGACGTATATGAGCAGTTCTTC.

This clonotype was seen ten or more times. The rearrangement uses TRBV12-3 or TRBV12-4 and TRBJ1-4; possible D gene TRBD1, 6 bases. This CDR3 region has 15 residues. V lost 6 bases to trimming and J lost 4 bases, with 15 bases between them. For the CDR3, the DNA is TGTGCCAGCAGCCCCCGGACAGTCGATAATGAAAAACTGTTTTTT. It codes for CASSPRTVDNEKLFF.

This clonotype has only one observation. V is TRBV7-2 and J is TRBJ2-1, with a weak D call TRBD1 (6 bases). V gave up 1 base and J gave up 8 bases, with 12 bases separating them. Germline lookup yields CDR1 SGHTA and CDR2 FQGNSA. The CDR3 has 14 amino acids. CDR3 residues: CASSLVTGYYEQFF. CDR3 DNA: TGTGCCAGCAGCTTAGTCACAGGGTACTATGAGCAGTTCTTC.

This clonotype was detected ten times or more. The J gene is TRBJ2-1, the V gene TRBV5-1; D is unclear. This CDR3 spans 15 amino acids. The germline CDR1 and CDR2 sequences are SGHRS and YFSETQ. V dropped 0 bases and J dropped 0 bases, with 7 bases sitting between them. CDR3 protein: CASSLEMGSYNEQFF. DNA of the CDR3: TGCGCCAGCAGCTTGGAGATGGGCTCCTACAATGAGCAGTTCTTC.

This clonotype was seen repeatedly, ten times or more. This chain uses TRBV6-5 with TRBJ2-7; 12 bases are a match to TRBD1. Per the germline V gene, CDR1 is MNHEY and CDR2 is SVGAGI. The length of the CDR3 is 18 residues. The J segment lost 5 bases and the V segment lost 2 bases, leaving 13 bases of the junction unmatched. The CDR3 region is CASSYPKCRDRGLHEQYV. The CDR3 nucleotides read TGTGCCAGCAGTTACCCAAAATGCCGGGACAGGGGGCTCCACGAGCAGTACGTC.

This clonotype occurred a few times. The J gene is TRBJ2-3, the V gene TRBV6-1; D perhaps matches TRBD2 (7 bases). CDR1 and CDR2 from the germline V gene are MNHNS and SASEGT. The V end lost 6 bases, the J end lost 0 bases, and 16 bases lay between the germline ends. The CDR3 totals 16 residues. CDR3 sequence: CASRVTGGGSTDTQYF. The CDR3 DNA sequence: TGTGCCAGCAGGGTAACAGGCGGGGGCAGCACAGATACGCAGTATTTT.

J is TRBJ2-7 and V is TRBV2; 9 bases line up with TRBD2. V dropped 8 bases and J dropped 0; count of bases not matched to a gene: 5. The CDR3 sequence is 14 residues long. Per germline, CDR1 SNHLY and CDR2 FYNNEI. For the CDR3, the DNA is TGTGCCAGCGTTGGCGGGAGGGTCTCCTACGAGCAGTACTTC. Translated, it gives CASVGGRVSYEQYF.

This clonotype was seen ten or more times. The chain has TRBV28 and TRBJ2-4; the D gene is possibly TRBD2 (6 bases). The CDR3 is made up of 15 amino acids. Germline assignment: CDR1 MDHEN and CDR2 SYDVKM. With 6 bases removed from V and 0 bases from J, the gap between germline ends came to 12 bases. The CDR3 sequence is CASSLTSLAKNIQYF. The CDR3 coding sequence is TGTGCCAGCAGCTTGACTAGTCTAGCCAAAAACATTCAGTACTTC. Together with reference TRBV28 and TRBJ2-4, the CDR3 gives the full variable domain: DVKVTQSSRYLVKRTGEKVFLECVQDMDHENMFWYRQDPGLGLRLIYFSYDVKMKEKGDIPEGYSVSREKKERFSLILESASTNQTSMYLCASSLTSLAKNIQYFGAGTRLSVL.

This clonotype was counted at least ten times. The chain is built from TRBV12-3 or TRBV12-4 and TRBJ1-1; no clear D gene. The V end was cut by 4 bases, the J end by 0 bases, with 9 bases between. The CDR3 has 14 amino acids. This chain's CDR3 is CASSSAAMNTEAFF. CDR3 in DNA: TGTGCCAGCAGTTCCGCAGCCATGAACACTGAAGCTTTCTTT.